This T cell receptor (beta chain) was sequenced for a study of response to subunit inactivated influenza vaccine. MiXCR, run by TCRdb on the RT-PCR reads, gives a single entry per CDR3 protein. The sample lists approximately 700,000 distinct CDR3 sequences; around a sixth were seen once. The CDR3 is made up of 12 amino acids. V was cut by 6 bases and J by 4 bases, with 10 bases left in between. Broader study findings: Each seasonal influenza vaccination recruits few new T cells, the authors suggested.

Remarks on this clonotype: What it binds is not known.

V gene TRBV12-3 or TRBV12-4 combines with J gene TRBJ2-7, with D uncertain. This sample comprised PBMCs from blood, obtained 12 days after vaccination. The sequence derives from a man aged 50 to 60 who received an inactivated influenza vaccine. The CDR3 is CASSLSWYEQYF. The DNA for the CDR3 is TGTGCCAGCAGCCTATCCTGGTACGAGCAGTACTTC.